This is a list of T cell receptor beta chains from one sample in a study of blood T cell repertoires in COVID-19. Here immunoSEQ multiplex PCR was the method, and the copy in TCRdb shows in-frame clones only, minus some. Of 150,000 to 200,000 clones detected, roughly four fifths appear once; the ten largest clones hold approximately 11%. Sequencing input: PBMCs or T cells enriched from blood (not recorded which). These receptor sequences come from a man aged 45 to 65 who had recovered from COVID-19. The CDR3 runs from the conserved cysteine through the conserved F or W. D genes are given only for firm matches. Size is omitted from some rows. Given values are once, few, many or a class for expanded clones.

TGTGCCAGCACCTTGTCTAACTACAATGAGCAGTTCTTC	CASTLSNYNEQFF	TRBV12-3/TRBV12-4	TRBJ2-1	-	-
TGTGCCAGCAGGGCAGGGATAGCCAAAAACATTCAGTACTTC	CASRAGIAKNIQYF	TRBV6-5	TRBJ2-4	-	-
TGTGCCAGCCGTTATACCCTAGGGGCAGGGGGGCGAGCCTACGAGCAGTACTTC	CASRYTLGAGGRAYEQYF	TRBV7-8	TRBJ2-7	-	-
TGTGCCAGCAGTTACATAGGGAGATCACCCCTCCACTTT	CASSYIGRSPLHF	TRBV7-2	TRBJ1-6	-	-
TGTGCCAGCAGTTACTCGCGCCTCAATGAAAAACTGTTTTTT	CASSYSRLNEKLFF	TRBV6-5	TRBJ1-4	-	few
TGTGCCAGCGCCGAGTCCCCACGGGACGAGCAGTACTTC	CASAESPRDEQYF	TRBV10-3	TRBJ2-7	-	-
TGTGCCACCAGCAGACTCAGGGGTCCCAATGAAAAACTGTTTTTT	CATSRLRGPNEKLFF	TRBV15	TRBJ1-4	-	few
TGCGCCAGCAGCACTCGGACAGGGGGCTACGAGCAGTACTTC	CASSTRTGGYEQYF	TRBV5-1	TRBJ2-7	TRBD1	-
TGTGCCAGCGGATCCGGGACAGGGGTCATGAACTATGGCTACACCTTC	CASGSGTGVMNYGYTF	TRBV28	TRBJ1-2	TRBD1	-
TGTGCAAGTCGCTTAGCCCCCCACCGGGTCCGTTTCAATGAGCAGTTCTTC	CASRLAPHRVRFNEQFF	TRBV12-2	TRBJ2-1	-	-
TGTGCCAGTAGGCCGACAGGGGCCAGCCAGCCCCAGCATTTT	CASRPTGASQPQHF	TRBV19	TRBJ1-5	TRBD1	-
TGTGCCAGCAGCCGAGACAGGGGTGGGTCCTATAATTCACCCCTCCACTTT	CASSRDRGGSYNSPLHF	TRBV5-5	TRBJ1-6	TRBD1	few
TGTGCCAGCAGTTGGGGCCCTCTCACCTTCTTC	CASSWGPLTFF	TRBV6-5	TRBJ1-2	-	-
TGCAGCGTTCTGGGGGCTAAGATGGGGGAGACCCAGTACTTC	CSVLGAKMGETQYF	TRBV29-1	TRBJ2-5	-	-
TGCGCCAGCAGCTTTCAAGGACAGGACTACGAGCAGTACTTC	CASSFQGQDYEQYF	TRBV5-1	TRBJ2-7	TRBD1	-
TGTGCCAGCAGCGTAGCTACGACCAAGGGGGAGCCGGGCGAAGATACGCAGTATTTT	CASSVATTKGEPGEDTQYF	TRBV9	TRBJ2-3	-	-
TGTGCCAGCGGTCGGTACCATGAGCAGTTCTTC	CASGRYHEQFF	TRBV7-8	TRBJ2-1	-	-
TGTGCCAGCAGCTTAGAGCGGATTTGGGGGCAGTTCTTC	CASSLERIWGQFF	TRBV7-2	TRBJ2-1	-	-
TGTGCCAGCAGGGGACTCCCCCTTAGCAATCAGCCCCAGCATTTT	CASRGLPLSNQPQHF	TRBV6-5	TRBJ1-5	-	-
TGTGCCAGCACCCGGGAGGGTGGGTCTGGAAACACCATATATTTT	CASTREGGSGNTIYF	TRBV6-5	TRBJ1-3	-	-
TGTGCCATCAGTGCGGAGGGGGCGCAGTTCTTC	CAISAEGAQFF	TRBV10-3	TRBJ2-1	-	-
TGTGCCAGCAGTTTGAGGACAGGTCGGAACACTGAAGCTTTCTTT	CASSLRTGRNTEAFF	TRBV6-5	TRBJ1-1	TRBD1	-
TGTGCCAGCAGCTTTGAGAACGGTGGCTACACCTTC	CASSFENGGYTF	TRBV7-9	TRBJ1-2	-	-
TGTGCCAGCAGAGACAGGGAAGTCCATGGCTACACCTTC	CASRDREVHGYTF	TRBV6-5	TRBJ1-2	TRBD1	-
TGTGCCAGCAGCTCCCCGGCAGGGGCAGGGAATGAGCAGTTCTTC	CASSSPAGAGNEQFF	TRBV7-8	TRBJ2-1	-	-
TGTGCCAGCAGAGTCTTAAGGCGGTTGAACACTGAAGCTTTCTTT	CASRVLRRLNTEAFF	TRBV28	TRBJ1-1	-	-
TGCGCCAGCAGCTTTCAGGGGAGAGATACTGAAGCTTTCTTT	CASSFQGRDTEAFF	TRBV5-1	TRBJ1-1	-	few
TGTGCCAGCAGCGTAGGGAGCGCGAACGAGCAGTACTTC	CASSVGSANEQYF	TRBV9	TRBJ2-7	-	-
TGTGCCAGCAGTTTCGGGTTCTCCTACGAGCAGTACTTC	CASSFGFSYEQYF	TRBV12-3/TRBV12-4	TRBJ2-7	-	once
TGCGCCAGCAGCTTGTCCGGGACTGGAAATTCACCCCTCCACTTT	CASSLSGTGNSPLHF	TRBV5-1	TRBJ1-6	-	few
TGCGCCAGCAGTCCGATTAGCGGGAGGTCCTACGAGCAGTACTTC	CASSPISGRSYEQYF	TRBV5-1	TRBJ2-7	TRBD2	once
TGTGCCAGTAGCCCCCGACAGGGGGGTATGGTAGGGGAGCTGTTTTTT	CASSPRQGGMVGELFF	TRBV19	TRBJ2-2	TRBD1	-
TGTGCCAGCAGTCCCTACAGGGGGGACATTAGCAATCAGCCCCAGCATTTT	CASSPYRGDISNQPQHF	TRBV28	TRBJ1-5	TRBD1	few
TGTGCCACCCTCGGGATGGGGTCGGCCTACGAGCAGTACTTC	CATLGMGSAYEQYF	TRBV6-5	TRBJ2-7	-	-
TGTGCCAGCAGCCAAGTGGTCGCGGGTACGCAGTATTTT	CASSQVVAGTQYF	TRBV14	TRBJ2-3	-	-
TGTGCCAGCTCACCAGCGACGCAGCGGGAGCAGTACTTC	CASSPATQREQYF	TRBV18	TRBJ2-7	-	-
TGCAGTGCTAGTGTCCCATCTAAAAGCGGGGGGGTAACAGATACGCAGTATTTT	CSASVPSKSGGVTDTQYF	TRBV20-1	TRBJ2-3	TRBD2	-
TGTGCCAGCAGCCATGGACTAGCGGAAGGCTACGAGCAGTACTTC	CASSHGLAEGYEQYF	TRBV5-5	TRBJ2-7	TRBD2	-
TGTGCCAGCAGCGTAGGGGCGGGAGTAACAGATACGCAGTATTTT	CASSVGAGVTDTQYF	TRBV9	TRBJ2-3	TRBD2	-
TGTGCCAGCAGTTTGGGCCGGTACGAGCAGTACTTC	CASSLGRYEQYF	TRBV12-3/TRBV12-4	TRBJ2-7	-	-
TGTGCCAGCACACCGGGACAGAGCTCTGGGGCCAACGTCCTGACTTTC	CASTPGQSSGANVLTF	TRBV28	TRBJ2-6	TRBD1	-
TGCGCCAGCAGGCCAGGGGGATCTAATTCACCCCTCCACTTT	CASRPGGSNSPLHF	TRBV5-1	TRBJ1-6	TRBD1	-
TGTGCCAGCAGCCCAAATCCGAGGGGGCTAGCGGGAGGAACAGATACGCAGTATTTT	CASSPNPRGLAGGTDTQYF	TRBV11-2	TRBJ2-3	TRBD2	-
TGTGCCAGCATTCCACACAGGTTATCCTACGAGCAGTACTTC	CASIPHRLSYEQYF	TRBV28	TRBJ2-7	-	-